The rows below give T cell receptor beta chains drawn from one sample of a study of blood T cell repertoires in COVID-19. Only in-frame clones appear in the TCRdb table, and some are missing; sequencing was by immunoSEQ multiplex PCR. In the table there are roughly 81,000 clones, approximately 82% of which are singletons. Sequenced input: peripheral blood. All receptors derive from a man aged 80 or over with active or convalescent COVID-19. The CDR3 runs from the conserved cysteine through the conserved F or W. Each record gives: V gene, D gene, J gene, clone size, CDR3 DNA, CDR3 protein. A D gene is named only where the DNA matches it firmly. Size is stated for part of the rows, as once, few or many counts, or as a class when the clone is expanded.

>TRBV5-1|TRBD1|TRBJ1-2|NA
TGCGCCAGCAGCTTGGGACAGGGGGCGTCCAACTATGGCTACACCTTC
CASSLGQGASNYGYTF
>TRBV7-9|NA|TRBJ2-5|NA
TGTGCCAGCAGGAGAGGCAGGGCTACTTTCCAGGAGACCCAGTACTTC
CASRRGRATFQETQYF
>TRBV6-5|NA|TRBJ1-6|NA
TGTGCCAGCAGTTACTCCGGGAGTTCCTATAATTCACCCCTCCACTTT
CASSYSGSSYNSPLHF
>TRBV10-3|TRBD1|TRBJ1-4|NA
TGTGCCATCAGTCCCTCTATGAGGGGGCTGGATGAAAAACTGTTTTTT
CAISPSMRGLDEKLFF
>TRBV11-2|TRBD1|TRBJ1-6|NA
TGTGCCAGCAGCTTAGGGGGACAGGGAGGTACACCCCTCCACTTT
CASSLGGQGGTPLHF
>TRBV5-1|NA|TRBJ1-1|NA
TGCGCCAGCAGCCTGAGGGGGGGCGAGACTGAAGCTTTCTTT
CASSLRGGETEAFF
>TRBV30|NA|TRBJ1-3|NA
TGTGCCTGGAGTTCAATGGCCTTCTCTGGAAACACCATATATTTT
CAWSSMAFSGNTIYF
>TRBV18|NA|TRBJ2-1|few
TGTGCCAGCTCACCACAGCGGCCTAGCTCCTACAATGAGCAGTTCTTC
CASSPQRPSSYNEQFF
>TRBV19|TRBD2|TRBJ2-1|NA
TGTGCCAGTAGTGCCAGCGGGGGGAGCAATGAGCAGTTCTTC
CASSASGGSNEQFF
>TRBV2|TRBD1|TRBJ1-1|NA
TGTGCCAGCAGTGCCCGACAGGGACGGAACACTGAAGCTTTCTTT
CASSARQGRNTEAFF
>TRBV6-2/TRBV6-3|NA|TRBJ2-7|NA
TGTGCCAGCAGTGCCGACACCTACTCCTACGAGCAGTACTTC
CASSADTYSYEQYF
>TRBV19|TRBD2|TRBJ2-1|NA
TGTGCCAGCAACAGCCTTTCTAGCGGGAGGAACTACAATGAGCAGTTCTTC
CASNSLSSGRNYNEQFF
>TRBV7-2|NA|TRBJ2-3|NA
TGTGCCAGCAGCGCAATTGCGGGTGATACGCAGTATTTT
CASSAIAGDTQYF
>TRBV6-5|NA|TRBJ1-1|NA
TGTGCCAGCAGTTACTCCTCTCAGGTGAACACTGAAGCTTTCTTT
CASSYSSQVNTEAFF
>TRBV3-1/TRBV3-2|NA|TRBJ2-1|NA
TGTGCCAGCAGCCAACGGAGACAGAAAGACAATGAGCAGTTCTTC
CASSQRRQKDNEQFF
>TRBV6-5|NA|TRBJ2-7|NA
TGTGCCAGCAGTTTGTCAAAGTGGTCCGGAGGGGAGCAGTACTTC
CASSLSKWSGGEQYF
>TRBV5-4|TRBD2|TRBJ2-1|few
TGTGCCAGCAGCTTGCCCGGGGGGAATAATGAGCAGTTCTTC
CASSLPGGNNEQFF
>TRBV5-1|TRBD1|TRBJ1-6|NA
TGCGCCAGCAGCCGAACAGGGGATGCGAATTCACCCCTCCACTTT
CASSRTGDANSPLHF
>TRBV24-1|NA|TRBJ2-3|NA
TGTGCCACATCGACAGGAGCGACAGATACGCAGTATTTT
CATSTGATDTQYF
>TRBV7-9|TRBD1|TRBJ1-2|NA
TGTGCCAGCAGCCGGGGACAGGGGGCGGTGGGCTACACCTTC
CASSRGQGAVGYTF
>TRBV9|NA|TRBJ2-7|NA
TGTGCCAGCAGCGTCGGGACTTTAGACTACGAGCAGTACTTC
CASSVGTLDYEQYF
>TRBV5-6|NA|TRBJ1-1|NA
TGTGCCAGCAGCTTTCGCGGGAGGGGGGGCACTGAAGCTTTCTTT
CASSFRGRGGTEAFF
>TRBV4-2|TRBD1|TRBJ1-1|once
TGTGCCAGCAGCCGGGAACCGGGACAGGGGAACACTGAAGCTTTCTTT
CASSREPGQGNTEAFF
>TRBV6-6|NA|TRBJ1-1|once
TGTGCCAGCAGTTACTCCGGAGGCATGGGGGCTTTCTTT
CASSYSGGMGAFF
>TRBV18|NA|TRBJ1-1|NA
TGTGCCAGCTCACCACCCCAGGCTATTGAAGCTTTCTTT
CASSPPQAIEAFF
>TRBV5-1|NA|TRBJ1-3|once
TGCGCCAGCAGCTTGGACGATCTCCTGAGCACCATATATTTT
CASSLDDLLSTIYF
>TRBV3-1/TRBV3-2|NA|TRBJ2-5|NA
TGTGCCAGCAGCCAGACCGGGGGATTCCAAGAGACCCAGTACTTC
CASSQTGGFQETQYF
>TRBV11-2|TRBD2|TRBJ2-5|NA
TGTGCCAGCAGCCAGGGACTAGCGGGAGGAGAGACCCAGTACTTC
CASSQGLAGGETQYF